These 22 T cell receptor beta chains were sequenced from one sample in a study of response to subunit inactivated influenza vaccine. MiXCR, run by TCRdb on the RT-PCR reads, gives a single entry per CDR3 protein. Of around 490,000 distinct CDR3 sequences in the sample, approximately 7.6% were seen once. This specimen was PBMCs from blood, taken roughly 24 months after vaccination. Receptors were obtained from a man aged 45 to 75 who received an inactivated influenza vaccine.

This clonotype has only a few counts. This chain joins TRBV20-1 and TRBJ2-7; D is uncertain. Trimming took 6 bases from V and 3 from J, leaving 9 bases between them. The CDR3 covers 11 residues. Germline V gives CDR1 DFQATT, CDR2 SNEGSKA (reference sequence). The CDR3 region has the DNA TGCAGTGCCACTGATCGCTACGAGCAGTACTTC. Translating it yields CSATDRYEQYF.

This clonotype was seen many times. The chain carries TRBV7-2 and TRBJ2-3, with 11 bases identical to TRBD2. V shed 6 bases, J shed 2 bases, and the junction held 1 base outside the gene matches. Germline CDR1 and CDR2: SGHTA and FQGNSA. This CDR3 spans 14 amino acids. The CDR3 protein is CASRLAGVTDTQYF. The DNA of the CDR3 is TGTGCCAGCAGACTAGCGGGGGTCACAGATACGCAGTATTTT.

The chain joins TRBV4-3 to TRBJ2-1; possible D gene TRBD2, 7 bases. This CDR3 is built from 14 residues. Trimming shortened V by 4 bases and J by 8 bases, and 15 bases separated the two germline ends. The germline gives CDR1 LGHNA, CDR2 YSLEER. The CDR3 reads CASSPRGGAYEQFF. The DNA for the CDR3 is TGCGCCAGCAGCCCTCGAGGGGGGGCGTATGAGCAGTTCTTC.

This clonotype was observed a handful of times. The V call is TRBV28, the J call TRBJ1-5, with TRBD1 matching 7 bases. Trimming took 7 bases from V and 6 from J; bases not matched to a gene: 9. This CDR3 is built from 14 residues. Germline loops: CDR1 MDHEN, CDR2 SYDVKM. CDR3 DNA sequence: TGTGCCAGCAACCACTACCCAGGGGGTCAGCCCCAGCATTTT. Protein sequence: CASNHYPGGQPQHF.

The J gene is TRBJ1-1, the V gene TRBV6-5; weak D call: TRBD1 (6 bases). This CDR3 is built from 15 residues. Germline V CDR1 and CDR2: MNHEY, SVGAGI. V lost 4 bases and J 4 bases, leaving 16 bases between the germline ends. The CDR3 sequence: CASSWGTRGSTEAFF. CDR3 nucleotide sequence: TGTGCCAGCAGTTGGGGTACTAGGGGGAGCACTGAAGCTTTCTTT.

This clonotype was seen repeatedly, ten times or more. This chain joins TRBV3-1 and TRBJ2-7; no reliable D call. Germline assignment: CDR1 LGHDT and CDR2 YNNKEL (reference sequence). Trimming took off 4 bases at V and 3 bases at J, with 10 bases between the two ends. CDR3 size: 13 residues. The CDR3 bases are TGTGCCAGCAGCCGTGGCCGTTACTACGAGCAGTACTTC. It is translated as CASSRGRYYEQYF.

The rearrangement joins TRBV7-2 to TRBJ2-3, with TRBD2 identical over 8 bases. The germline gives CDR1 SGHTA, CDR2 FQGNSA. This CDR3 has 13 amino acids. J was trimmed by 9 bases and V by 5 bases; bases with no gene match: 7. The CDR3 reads CASSKSGGETQYF. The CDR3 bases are TGTGCCAGCAGCAAGAGCGGGGGTGAAACGCAGTATTTT.

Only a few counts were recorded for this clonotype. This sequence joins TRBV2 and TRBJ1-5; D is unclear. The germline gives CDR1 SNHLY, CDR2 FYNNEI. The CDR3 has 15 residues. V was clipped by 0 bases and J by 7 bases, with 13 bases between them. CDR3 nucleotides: TGTGCCAGCAGTGAAGCTTCGGGTAGAGGGCAGCCCCAGCATTTT. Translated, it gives CASSEASGRGQPQHF. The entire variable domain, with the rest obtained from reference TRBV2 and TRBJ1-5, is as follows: EPEVTQTPSHQVTQMGQEVILRCVPISNHLYFYWYRQILGQKVEFLVSFYNNEISEKSEIFDDQFSVERPDGSNFTLKIRSTKLEDSAMYFCASSEASGRGQPQHFGDGTRLSIL.

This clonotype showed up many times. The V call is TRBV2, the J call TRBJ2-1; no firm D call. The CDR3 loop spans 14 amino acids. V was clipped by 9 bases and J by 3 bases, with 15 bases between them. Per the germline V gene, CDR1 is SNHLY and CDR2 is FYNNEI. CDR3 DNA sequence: TGTGCCAGTGCACGCAGCGAAATCTACAATGAGCAGTTCTTC. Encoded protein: CASARSEIYNEQFF.

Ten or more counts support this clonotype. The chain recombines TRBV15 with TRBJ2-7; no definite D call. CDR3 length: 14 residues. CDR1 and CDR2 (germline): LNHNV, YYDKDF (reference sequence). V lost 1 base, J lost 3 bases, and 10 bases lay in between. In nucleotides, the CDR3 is TGTGCCACCAGCAGAGGTGGAGACCTCTACGAGCAGTACTTC. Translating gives CATSRGGDLYEQYF.

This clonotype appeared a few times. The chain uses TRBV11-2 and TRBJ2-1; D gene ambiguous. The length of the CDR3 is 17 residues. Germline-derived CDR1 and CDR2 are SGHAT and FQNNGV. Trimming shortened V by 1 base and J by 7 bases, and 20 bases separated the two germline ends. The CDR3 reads CASSLVWGSGVENEQFF. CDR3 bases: TGTGCCAGCAGCTTAGTCTGGGGATCTGGTGTAGAAAATGAGCAGTTCTTC.

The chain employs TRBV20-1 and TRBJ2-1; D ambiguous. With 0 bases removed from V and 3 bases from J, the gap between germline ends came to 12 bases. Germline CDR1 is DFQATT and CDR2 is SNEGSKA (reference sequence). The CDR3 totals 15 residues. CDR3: CSARDRQAYYNEQFF. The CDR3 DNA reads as TGCAGTGCTAGAGATCGGCAGGCTTACTACAATGAGCAGTTCTTC.

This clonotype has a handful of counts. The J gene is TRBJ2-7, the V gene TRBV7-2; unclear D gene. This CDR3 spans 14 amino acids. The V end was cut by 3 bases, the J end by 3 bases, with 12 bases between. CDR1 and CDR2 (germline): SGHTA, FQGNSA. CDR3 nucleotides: TGTGCCAGCAGCTTTTCGGGTGCCGGCTACGAGCAGTACTTC. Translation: CASSFSGAGYEQYF.

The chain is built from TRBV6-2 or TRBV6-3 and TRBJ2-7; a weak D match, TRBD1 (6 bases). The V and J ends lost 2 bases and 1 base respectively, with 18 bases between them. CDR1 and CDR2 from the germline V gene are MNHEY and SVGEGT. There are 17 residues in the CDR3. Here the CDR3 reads CASSYPSETGLSYEQYF. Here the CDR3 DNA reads TGTGCCAGCAGTTACCCATCCGAAACAGGGTTGTCCTACGAGCAGTACTTC.

For the CDR3, the DNA is TGTGCCAGCAGCTTAGAGGGGACTAGGTTAAGTGCCGGGGAGCTGTTTTTT. It translates to CASSLEGTRLSAGELFF. The chain links TRBV11-2 to TRBJ2-2; 8 nucleotides line up with TRBD2. V was clipped by 0 bases and J by 6 bases; unmatched bases: 9. The CDR3 loop spans 17 amino acids. The germline gives CDR1 SGHAT, CDR2 FQNNGV. Full variable domain (outside the CDR3, taken from reference TRBV11-2 and TRBJ2-2): EAGVAQSPRYKIIEKRQSVAFWCNPISGHATLYWYQQILGQGPKLLIQFQNNGVVDDSQLPKDRFSAERLKGVDSTLKIQPAKLEDSAVYLCASSLEGTRLSAGELFFGEGSRLTVL.

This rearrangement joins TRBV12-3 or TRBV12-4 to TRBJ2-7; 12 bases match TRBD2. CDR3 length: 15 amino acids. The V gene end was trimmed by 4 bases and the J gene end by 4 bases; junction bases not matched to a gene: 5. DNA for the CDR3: TGTGCCAGCAGTTCCTCCGGGACTAGCGGGTACGAGCAGTACTTC. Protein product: CASSSSGTSGYEQYF.

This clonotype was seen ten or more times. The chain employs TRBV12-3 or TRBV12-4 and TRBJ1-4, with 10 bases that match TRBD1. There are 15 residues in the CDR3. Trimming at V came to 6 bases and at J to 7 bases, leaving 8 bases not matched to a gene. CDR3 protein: CASSPRTGGTEKLFF. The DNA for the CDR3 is TGTGCCAGCAGCCCAAGGACAGGGGGTACTGAAAAACTGTTTTTT.

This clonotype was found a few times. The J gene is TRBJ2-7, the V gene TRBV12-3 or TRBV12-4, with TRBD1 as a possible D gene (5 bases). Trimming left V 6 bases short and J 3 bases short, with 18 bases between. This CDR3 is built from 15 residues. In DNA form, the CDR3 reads TGTGCCAGCAGCTCCCAGGGAACCCATCTCTACGAGCAGTACTTC. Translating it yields CASSSQGTHLYEQYF.

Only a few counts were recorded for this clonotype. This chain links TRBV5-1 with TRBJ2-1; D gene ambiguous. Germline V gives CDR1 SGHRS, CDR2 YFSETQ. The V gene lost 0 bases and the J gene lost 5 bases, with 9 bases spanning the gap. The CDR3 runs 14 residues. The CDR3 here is CASSLGPANNEQFF. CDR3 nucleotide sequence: TGCGCCAGCAGCTTGGGGCCAGCAAACAATGAGCAGTTCTTC.

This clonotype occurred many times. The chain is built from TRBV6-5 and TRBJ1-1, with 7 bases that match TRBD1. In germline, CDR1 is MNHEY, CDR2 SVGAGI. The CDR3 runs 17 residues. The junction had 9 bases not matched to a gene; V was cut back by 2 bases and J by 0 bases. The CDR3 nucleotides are TGTGCCAGCAGTTACAGGGGGCCGGCAAAAATGAACACTGAAGCTTTCTTT. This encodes CASSYRGPAKMNTEAFF.

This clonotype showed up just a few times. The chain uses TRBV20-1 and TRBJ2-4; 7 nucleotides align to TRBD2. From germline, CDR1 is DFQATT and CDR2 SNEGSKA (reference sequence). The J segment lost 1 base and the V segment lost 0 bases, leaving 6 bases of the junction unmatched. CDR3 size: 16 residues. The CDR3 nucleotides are TGCAGTGCTAGAGATTCCCCCGGGAGGGCCAAAAACATTCAGTACTTC. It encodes CSARDSPGRAKNIQYF.

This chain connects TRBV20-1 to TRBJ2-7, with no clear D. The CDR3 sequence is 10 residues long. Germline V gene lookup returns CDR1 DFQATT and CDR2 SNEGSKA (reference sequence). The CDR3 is CATGSYEQYF. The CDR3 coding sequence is TGCGCGACCGGCTCCTACGAGCAGTACTTC.